The 20 T cell receptor beta chains presented below share a single source sample, sequenced in a study of beta chain features in type 1 diabetes. Study conclusions and caveats: The study found moderately but significantly shorter TCRB CDR3s in all four CD4+ subsets of Type 1 diabetes patients.

No antigen has been assigned to these receptors. All of the isolated RNA was reverse transcribed, so expressed TCRB transcripts were sequenced. Method: immunoSEQ multiplex PCR; TCRdb's copy keeps in-frame clones and lacks some. The data contain about 340,000 clones, about 13% of them singletons. The sample consisted of naive CD4+ T cells from blood. All receptors derive from a woman between 18 and 29 years old with type 1 diabetes.

This chain joins TRBV7-9 and TRBJ2-3; no clear D. CDR1 SEHNR and CDR2 FQNEAQ come from the germline V gene (reference sequence). Trimming took off 2 bases at V and 2 bases at J, with 5 bases between the two ends. CDR3 length equals 13 residues. This CDR3 is CASSLLVTDTQYF. The CDR3 nucleotides are TGTGCCAGCAGCTTACTCGTCACAGATACGCAGTATTTT.

This clone appeared a few times. The same CDR3 arises from other DNA sequences in this sample as well. Here the CDR3 DNA reads TGTGCCAGCAGTGGAACAGCGAACACTGAAGCTTTCTTT. It specifies CASSGTANTEAFF. The rearrangement links TRBV25-1 to TRBJ1-1, with unresolved D. V lost 4 bases, J lost 1 base, and 7 bases lay in between. CDR3 length: 13 residues. Germline CDR1 MGHDK, CDR2 SYGVNS.

The V and J genes are TRBV5-6 and TRBJ1-2; D might be TRBD1 (6 bases). The germline gives CDR1 SGHDT, CDR2 YYEEEE. This CDR3 is 14 amino acids long. V was clipped by 0 bases and J by 10 bases, with 16 bases between them. The CDR3 DNA follows: TGTGCCAGCAGCTTGGCCGGGACACCACGAGCCTACACCTTC. It translates to CASSLAGTPRAYTF. The complete variable domain, with remaining parts taken from reference TRBV5-6 and TRBJ1-2, reads DAGVTQSPTHLIKTRGQQVTLRCSPKSGHDTVSWYQQALGQGPQFIFQYYEEEERQRGNFPDRFSGHQFPNYSSELNVNALLLGDSALYLCASSLAGTPRAYTFGSGTRLTVV.

The chain joins TRBV5-1 to TRBJ1-1; 7 bases are a match to TRBD1. Germline assignment: CDR1 SGHRS and CDR2 YFSETQ. With 0 bases clipped from V and 4 bases from J, the junction kept 6 bases outside the gene matches. CDR3 length: 15 residues. This CDR3 reads CASSLAPGGLTEAFF. In nucleotides, the CDR3 is TGCGCCAGCAGCTTGGCTCCAGGGGGACTCACTGAAGCTTTCTTT.

This clone has just a few counts. This chain joins TRBV30 and TRBJ2-1; TRBD2 agrees at 9 bases. Trimming cost V 2 bases and J 2 bases; bases outside gene matches: 7. The germline CDR1 and CDR2 sequences are GTSNPN and SVGIG (reference sequence). This CDR3 has 16 residues. The CDR3 nucleotides are TGTGCCTGGAGTCCCTCCGGCGGGAGGGCCTACAATGAGCAGTTCTTC. This translates into CAWSPSGGRAYNEQFF.

This clone was detected only a few times. This chain joins TRBV27 and TRBJ2-1, with 9 bases identical to TRBD1. The CDR3 has 13 residues. Germline assignment: CDR1 MNHEY and CDR2 SMNVEV (reference sequence). The trim removed 3 bases at V and 15 bases at J, leaving 9 bases unmatched. This chain's CDR3 is CASSLYTGGVPFF. The CDR3 nucleotides read TGTGCCAGCAGTTTGTACACAGGGGGCGTTCCGTTCTTC.

A few counts support this clone. This chain's CDR3 is CASRMPGGSSYNEQFF. The CDR3 nucleotides are TGCGCCAGCAGAATGCCGGGAGGGTCCTCCTACAATGAGCAGTTCTTC. This rearrangement joins TRBV5-1 to TRBJ2-1; 8 positions match TRBD2. The CDR3 contains 16 residues. Germline loops: CDR1 SGHRS, CDR2 YFSETQ. The trim removed 5 bases at V and 0 bases at J, leaving 7 bases unmatched.

In its sample, this clone was seen a few times. The chain combines TRBV14 with TRBJ1-2, with TRBD1 as a possible D gene (6 bases). V was trimmed by 3 bases and J by 4 bases, leaving 15 bases between them. The CDR3 length is 15 residues. From germline, CDR1 is SGHDN and CDR2 FVKESK. The CDR3 region is CASSHYSGQTYGYTF. The DNA for the CDR3 is TGTGCCAGCAGCCACTACAGCGGACAGACCTATGGCTACACCTTC.

Note on this clone: The junction and the germline gene differ at one end; a read error may be behind it. The chain couples TRBV4-2 to TRBJ2-7; D is possibly TRBD2 (6 bases). CDR1 and CDR2 from the germline V gene are LGHNA and YNFKEQ. CDR3 size: 16 residues. CDR3 in DNA: TGTACCAGCAGCCAAGCGAACACGGGGGTAGGTTACGAGCAGTACTTC. Protein sequence: CTSSQANTGVGYEQYF.

The chain recombines TRBV11-3 with TRBJ2-2, with a possible D match to TRBD1 (5 bases). V was trimmed by 5 bases and J by 2 bases, leaving 15 bases between them. From germline, CDR1 is SGHNT and CDR2 YENEEA. CDR3 size: 16 residues. The CDR3 reads CASSEYGTGNTGELFF. The CDR3 bases are TGTGCCAGCAGCGAATACGGAACAGGAAACACCGGGGAGCTGTTTTTT. The full variable domain, with the rest looked up from reference TRBV11-3 and TRBJ2-2, is EAGVVQSPRYKIIEKKQPVAFWCNPISGHNTLYWYLQNLGQGPELLIRYENEEAVDDSQLPKDRFSAERLKGVDSTLKIQPAELGDSAVYLCASSEYGTGNTGELFFGEGSRLTVL.

This clone has only a few counts. V and J are TRBV18 and TRBJ2-1; 7 nucleotides match TRBD1. Trimming at V came to 0 bases and at J to 0 bases, leaving 5 bases not matched to a gene. CDR3 size: 17 residues. Germline V gene lookup returns CDR1 KGHSH and CDR2 LQKENI. CDR3 in amino acids: CASSPPGTANSYNEQFF. CDR3 in DNA: TGTGCCAGCTCACCACCCGGGACAGCCAACTCCTACAATGAGCAGTTCTTC.

The chain combines TRBV6-5 with TRBJ1-1, with TRBD1 as a possible D gene (5 bases). The CDR3 consists of 15 residues. The germline V gene has CDR1 MNHEY and CDR2 SVGAGI. Trimming shortened V by 0 bases and J by 0 bases, and 8 bases separated the two germline ends. Here the CDR3 DNA reads TGTGCCAGCAGTTACTCGACAGTTTTGAACACTGAAGCTTTCTTT. Protein product: CASSYSTVLNTEAFF.

The chain is built from TRBV11-2 and TRBJ2-7; TRBD1 matches 7 bases. The CDR3 contains 16 residues. Looked up from germline, CDR1 is SGHAT and CDR2 is FQNNGV. J was trimmed by 7 bases and V by 2 bases; bases with no gene match: 14. In DNA form, the CDR3 reads TGTGCCAGCAGCTTATGGGGACAGTCCGTCTACGGGGAGCAGTACTTC. It specifies CASSLWGQSVYGEQYF.

A few counts support this clone. V usage is TRBV5-4 and J usage is TRBJ1-1, with no clear D. The V gene lost 0 bases and the J gene lost 7 bases, with 13 bases spanning the gap. CDR3 length: 14 residues. Germline V gene data show CDR1 as SGHNT and CDR2 as YYREEE (reference sequence). The CDR3 DNA follows: TGTGCCAGCAGCTTGGCCACGGGGTTTAATGAAGCTTTCTTT. It yields the protein CASSLATGFNEAFF.

The V gene is TRBV7-3, the J gene TRBJ2-3, with D possibly matching TRBD1 (5 bases). Germline loops: CDR1 SGHTA, CDR2 FQGTGA. With 5 bases removed from V and 2 bases from J, the gap between germline ends came to 14 bases. The CDR3 loop spans 15 amino acids. DNA of the CDR3: TGTGCCAGCAGCCGACAGCCCGTATTCACAGATACGCAGTATTTT. Protein: CASSRQPVFTDTQYF.

This chain links TRBV18 with TRBJ2-7, with a weak D call TRBD2 (6 bases). This CDR3 spans 13 amino acids. Deletions cut 3 bases from V and 5 bases from J, with 11 bases between. Germline CDR1 is KGHSH and CDR2 is LQKENI. DNA for the CDR3: TGTGCCAGCTCACCGGCCGGGAGAGACGAGCAGTACGTC. Translating gives CASSPAGRDEQYV.

This clone was detected only a few times. This chain connects TRBV18 to TRBJ1-5; D uncertain. From germline, CDR1 is KGHSH and CDR2 LQKENI. The CDR3 is made up of 14 amino acids. Trimming stripped 6 bases from V and 7 bases from J, with 16 bases between. In DNA form, the CDR3 reads TGTGCCAGCTCCGACTCCATGGGCGGGCAGCCCCAGCATTTT. Translated: CASSDSMGGQPQHF.

The sample holds a few counts of this clone. This chain joins TRBV30 and TRBJ2-7; 7 bases map to TRBD1. The CDR3 runs 12 residues. Germline V CDR1 and CDR2: GTSNPN, SVGIG (reference sequence). The J segment lost 3 bases and the V segment lost 3 bases, leaving 2 bases of the junction unmatched. The CDR3 loop reads CAWRGQNYEQYF. CDR3 DNA sequence: TGTGCCTGGAGGGGACAGAACTACGAGCAGTACTTC.

This clone turned up a few times. V is TRBV4-3 and J is TRBJ1-4; 7 nucleotides match TRBD1. Germline CDR1 is LGHNA and CDR2 is YSLEER. V was pared by 4 bases and J by 7 bases, with 9 bases of the junction left unmatched. This CDR3 has 15 amino acids. Written as DNA, the CDR3 is TGCGCCAGCAGCCTCCGAGGGGGCCGGTCTGAAAAACTGTTTTTT. It translates to CASSLRGGRSEKLFF.

V usage is TRBV7-2 and J usage is TRBJ1-5; TRBD1 agrees at 7 bases. The CDR3 is made up of 16 amino acids. Unmatched junction bases numbered 4, after V lost 1 base and J lost 1 base. Germline values: CDR1 SGHTA, CDR2 FQGNSA. This CDR3 reads CASSLGDSLSNQPQHF. The CDR3 DNA reads as TGTGCCAGCAGCTTAGGGGACAGTCTCAGCAATCAGCCCCAGCATTTT.